This T cell receptor (beta chain) stems from a study of T cell responses to AZD1222 COVID-19 vaccine. Data came from immunoSEQ multiplex PCR; TCRdb stores just in-frame clones and leaves some out. The sample shows more than 100,000 clones, 87% of them seen only once. A note on this clone: Its antigen remains unidentified.

The V end lost 4 bases, the J end lost 4 bases, and 17 bases lay between the germline ends. Germline V gives CDR1 SGHRS, CDR2 YFSETQ. The CDR3 sequence is 15 residues long. Points from the study as a whole: The reported proportion of spike-specific TCRs targeting unmutated variant regions was nearly half. Only 5 or 6 AZD1222 recipients tested seropositive at baseline.

This TCR came from an adult in good health. The material sequenced was peripheral blood, taken on day 0 of AZD1222 vaccination. The chain combines TRBV5-1 with TRBJ1-2; possibly TRBD1 for D (5 bases). The CDR3 spells CASSLRGDQGYGYTF. The DNA of the CDR3 is TGCGCCAGCAGCCTCCGGGGGGACCAAGGCTATGGCTACACCTTC.